One TCR beta chain is described in this entry. Its antigen is currently unknown. Trimming stripped 4 bases from V and 1 base from J, with 7 bases between. Germline V CDR1 and CDR2: KGHDR, SFDVKD. This CDR3 has 14 residues. 5'RACE, which relied on constant-segment primers, yielded TCR alpha and TCR beta cDNA libraries carrying sample barcodes and UMIs. TCRdb recomputed calls from the 5' RACE reads with MiXCR, one row per CDR3 protein. The sample has roughly 190,000 distinct CDR3 sequences, approximately 30% seen once. These data are taken from a study of T-cell memory formation after mild COVID-19. The wider study: TCR clusters showed largely donor specificity. Study-wide findings and caveats: The CD4+ clones that contracted clustered mainly within CM and EM, and the CD8+ clones concentrated in EMRA. The SARS-CoV-2 specificity of second-wave clones reaching peak at day 37 remained unverified.

Sequenced sample: PBMCs or a T cell subset sorted from them (not recorded which). This chain connects TRBV24-1 to TRBJ2-1; a possible D gene is TRBD1 (5 bases). The clonotype was recovered from an adult woman who had mild COVID-19 (a few samples of this study predate the infection). Cell type and time point are not known. The CDR3 DNA reads TGTGCCACCAGTGAGGGGCGATCCTACAATGAGCAGTTCTTC. It encodes CATSEGRSYNEQFF.